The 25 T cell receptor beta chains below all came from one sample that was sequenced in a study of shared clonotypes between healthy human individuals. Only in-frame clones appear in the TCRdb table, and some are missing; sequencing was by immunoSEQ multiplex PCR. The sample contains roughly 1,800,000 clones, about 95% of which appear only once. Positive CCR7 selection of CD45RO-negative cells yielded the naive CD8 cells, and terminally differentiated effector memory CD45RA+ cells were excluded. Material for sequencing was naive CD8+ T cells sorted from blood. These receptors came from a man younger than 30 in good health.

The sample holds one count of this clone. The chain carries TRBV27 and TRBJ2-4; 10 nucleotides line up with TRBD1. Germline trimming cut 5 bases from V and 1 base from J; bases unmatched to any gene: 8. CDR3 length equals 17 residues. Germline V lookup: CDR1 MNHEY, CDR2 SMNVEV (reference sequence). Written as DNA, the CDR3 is TGTGCCAGCAGTCAATGGGGACAGGGGAACGCCAAAAACATTCAGTACTTC. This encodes CASSQWGQGNAKNIQYF.

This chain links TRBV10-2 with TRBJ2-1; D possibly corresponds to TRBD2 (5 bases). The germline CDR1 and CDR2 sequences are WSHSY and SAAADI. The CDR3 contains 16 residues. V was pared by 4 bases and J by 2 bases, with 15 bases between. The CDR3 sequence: CASSGVEGNPYNEQFF. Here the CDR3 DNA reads TGCGCCAGCAGTGGGGTTGAGGGAAACCCCTACAATGAGCAGTTCTTC.

CDR3 DNA sequence: TGTGCCAGCTCACCTGAGGGGTCTTACTATGGCTACACCTTC. It translates to CASSPEGSYYGYTF. The rearrangement uses TRBV18 and TRBJ1-2; D is perhaps TRBD1 (5 bases). Germline V gene sequence: CDR1 KGHSH, CDR2 LQKENI. Trimming took off 3 bases at V and 3 bases at J, with 11 bases between the two ends. The CDR3 is 14 residues long.

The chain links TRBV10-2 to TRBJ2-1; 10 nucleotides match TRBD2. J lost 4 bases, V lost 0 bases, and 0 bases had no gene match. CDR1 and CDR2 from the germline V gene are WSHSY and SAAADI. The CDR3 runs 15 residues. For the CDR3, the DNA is TGCGCCAGCAGTGAGTCGACTAGCGGGTACAATGAGCAGTTCTTC. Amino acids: CASSESTSGYNEQFF.

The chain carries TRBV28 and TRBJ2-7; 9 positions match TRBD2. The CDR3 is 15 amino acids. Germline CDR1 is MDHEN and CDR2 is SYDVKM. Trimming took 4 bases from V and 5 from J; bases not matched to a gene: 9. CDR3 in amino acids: CASSSPREGLNEQYF. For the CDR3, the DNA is TGTGCCAGCAGTTCGCCGCGGGAGGGCCTGAACGAGCAGTACTTC.

CDR3 loop: CASSSTTLDNPYEQYF. CDR3 bases: TGTGCCAGCAGCTCAACGACGCTCGACAATCCCTACGAGCAGTACTTC. The chain couples TRBV7-9 to TRBJ2-7, with D hard to call. Germline-derived CDR1 and CDR2 are SEHNR and FQNEAQ (reference sequence). V was clipped by 4 bases and J by 2 bases, with 18 bases between them. The CDR3 loop spans 16 amino acids.

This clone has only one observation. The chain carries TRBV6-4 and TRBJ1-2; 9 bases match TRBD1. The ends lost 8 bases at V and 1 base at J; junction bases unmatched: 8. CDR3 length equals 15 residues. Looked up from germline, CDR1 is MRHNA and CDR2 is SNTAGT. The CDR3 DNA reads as TGTGCCAGCCTTGACAGGGGGGAGATTAACTATGGCTACACCTTC. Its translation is CASLDRGEINYGYTF.

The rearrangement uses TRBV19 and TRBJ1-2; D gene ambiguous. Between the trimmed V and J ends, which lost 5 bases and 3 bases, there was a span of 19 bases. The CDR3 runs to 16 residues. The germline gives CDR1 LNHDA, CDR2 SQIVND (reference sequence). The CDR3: CASSLNGEIVYYGYTF. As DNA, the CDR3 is TGTGCCAGTAGTCTTAACGGTGAAATCGTTTACTATGGCTACACCTTC.

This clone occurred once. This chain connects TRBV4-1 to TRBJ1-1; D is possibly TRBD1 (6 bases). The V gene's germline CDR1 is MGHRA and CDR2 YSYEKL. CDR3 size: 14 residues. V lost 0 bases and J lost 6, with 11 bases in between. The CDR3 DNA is TGCGCCAGCAGCCAAGATCAGGGGAGGTCTGAAGCTTTCTTT. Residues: CASSQDQGRSEAFF.

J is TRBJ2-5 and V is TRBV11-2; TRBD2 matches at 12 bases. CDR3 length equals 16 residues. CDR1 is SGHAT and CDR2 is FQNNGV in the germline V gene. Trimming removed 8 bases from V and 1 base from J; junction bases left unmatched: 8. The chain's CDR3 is CASGTSGGLSQETQYF. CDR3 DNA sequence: TGTGCCAGCGGCACTAGCGGGGGGTTATCCCAAGAGACCCAGTACTTC. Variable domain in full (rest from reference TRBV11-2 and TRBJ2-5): EAGVAQSPRYKIIEKRQSVAFWCNPISGHATLYWYQQILGQGPKLLIQFQNNGVVDDSQLPKDRFSAERLKGVDSTLKIQPAKLEDSAVYLCASGTSGGLSQETQYFGPGTRLLVL.

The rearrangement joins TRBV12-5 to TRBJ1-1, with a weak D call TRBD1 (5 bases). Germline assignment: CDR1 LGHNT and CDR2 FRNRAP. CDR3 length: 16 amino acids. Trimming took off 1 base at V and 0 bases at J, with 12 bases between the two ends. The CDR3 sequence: CASGLAWGSLNTEAFF. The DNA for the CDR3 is TGTGCTAGTGGTTTGGCCTGGGGGAGCTTGAACACTGAAGCTTTCTTT.

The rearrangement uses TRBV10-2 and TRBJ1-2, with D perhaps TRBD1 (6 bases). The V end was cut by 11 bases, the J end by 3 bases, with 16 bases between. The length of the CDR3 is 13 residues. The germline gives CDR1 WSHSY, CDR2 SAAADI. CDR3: CAALPGAYYGYTF. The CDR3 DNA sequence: TGCGCCGCCCTTCCAGGGGCCTACTATGGCTACACCTTC.

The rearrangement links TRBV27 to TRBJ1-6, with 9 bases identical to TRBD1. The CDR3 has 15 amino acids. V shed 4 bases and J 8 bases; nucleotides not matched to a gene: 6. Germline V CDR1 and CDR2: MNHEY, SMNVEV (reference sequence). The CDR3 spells CASSSYRGLDSPLHF. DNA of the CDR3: TGTGCCAGCAGTTCTTACAGGGGGCTCGATTCACCCCTCCACTTT.

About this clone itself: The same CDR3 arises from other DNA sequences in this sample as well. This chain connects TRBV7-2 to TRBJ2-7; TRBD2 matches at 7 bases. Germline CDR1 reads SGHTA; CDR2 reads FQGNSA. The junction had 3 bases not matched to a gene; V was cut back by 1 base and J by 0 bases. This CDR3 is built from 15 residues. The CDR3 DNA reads TGTGCCAGCAGCTTAGTGGGGGGGTCCTCCTACGAGCAGTACTTC. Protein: CASSLVGGSSYEQYF.

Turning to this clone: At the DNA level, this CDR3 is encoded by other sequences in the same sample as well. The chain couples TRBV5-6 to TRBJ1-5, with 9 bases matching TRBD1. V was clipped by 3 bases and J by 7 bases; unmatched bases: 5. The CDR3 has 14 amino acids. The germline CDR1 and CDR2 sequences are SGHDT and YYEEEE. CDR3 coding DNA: TGTGCCAGCAGCTCGGGACAGGGCGGCCAGCCCCAGCATTTT. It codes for CASSSGQGGQPQHF.

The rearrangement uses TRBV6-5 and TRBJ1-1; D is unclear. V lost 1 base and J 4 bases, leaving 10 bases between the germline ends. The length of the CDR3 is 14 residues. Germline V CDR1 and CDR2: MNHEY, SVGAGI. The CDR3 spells CASSYFGKGTEAFF. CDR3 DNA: TGTGCCAGCAGTTACTTCGGGAAAGGCACTGAAGCTTTCTTT.

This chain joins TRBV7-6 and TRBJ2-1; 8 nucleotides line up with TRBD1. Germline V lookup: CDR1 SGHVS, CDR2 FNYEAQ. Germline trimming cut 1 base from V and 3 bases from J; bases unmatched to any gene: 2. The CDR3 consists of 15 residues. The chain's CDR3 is CASSLGTGYYNEQFF. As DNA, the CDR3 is TGTGCCAGCAGCTTAGGGACAGGGTACTACAATGAGCAGTTCTTC. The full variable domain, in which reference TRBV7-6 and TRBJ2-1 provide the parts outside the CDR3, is GAGVSQSPRYKVTKRGQDVALRCDPISGHVSLYWYRQALGQGPEFLTYFNYEAQQDKSGLPNDRFSAERPEGSISTLTIQRTEQRDSAMYRCASSLGTGYYNEQFFGPGTRLTVL.

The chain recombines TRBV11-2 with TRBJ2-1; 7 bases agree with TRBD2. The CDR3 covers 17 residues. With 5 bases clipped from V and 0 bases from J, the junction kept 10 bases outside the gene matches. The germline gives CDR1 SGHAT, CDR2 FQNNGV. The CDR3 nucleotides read TGTGCCAGCAGCCGACCAACTAGCGCAAGCTCCTACAATGAGCAGTTCTTC. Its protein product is CASSRPTSASSYNEQFF.

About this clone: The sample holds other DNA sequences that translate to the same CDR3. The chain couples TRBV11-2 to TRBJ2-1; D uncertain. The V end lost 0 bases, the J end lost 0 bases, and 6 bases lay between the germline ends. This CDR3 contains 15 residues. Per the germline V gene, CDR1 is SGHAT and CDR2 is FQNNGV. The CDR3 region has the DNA TGTGCCAGCAGCTTAGAGGGTAGCTCCTACAATGAGCAGTTCTTC. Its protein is CASSLEGSSYNEQFF.

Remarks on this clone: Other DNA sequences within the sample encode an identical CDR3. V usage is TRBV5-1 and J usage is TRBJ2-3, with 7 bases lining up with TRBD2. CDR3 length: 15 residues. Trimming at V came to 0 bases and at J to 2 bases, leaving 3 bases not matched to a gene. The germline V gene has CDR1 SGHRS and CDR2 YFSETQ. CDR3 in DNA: TGCGCCAGCAGCTTGGGACTAGCTTCCACAGATACGCAGTATTTT. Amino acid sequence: CASSLGLASTDTQYF.

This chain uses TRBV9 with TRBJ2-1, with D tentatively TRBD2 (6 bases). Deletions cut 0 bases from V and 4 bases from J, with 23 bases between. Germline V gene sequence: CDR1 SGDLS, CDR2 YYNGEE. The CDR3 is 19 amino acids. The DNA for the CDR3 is TGTGCCAGCAGCGTAGGGCCTAGCGACCTCACCCCAATATACAATGAGCAGTTCTTC. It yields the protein CASSVGPSDLTPIYNEQFF.

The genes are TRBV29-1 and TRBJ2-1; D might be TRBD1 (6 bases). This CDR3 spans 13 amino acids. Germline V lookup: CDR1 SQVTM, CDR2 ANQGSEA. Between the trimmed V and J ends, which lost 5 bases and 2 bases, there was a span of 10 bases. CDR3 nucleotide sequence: TGCAGCGTTTCCCGGGACACCTACAATGAGCAGTTCTTC. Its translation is CSVSRDTYNEQFF.

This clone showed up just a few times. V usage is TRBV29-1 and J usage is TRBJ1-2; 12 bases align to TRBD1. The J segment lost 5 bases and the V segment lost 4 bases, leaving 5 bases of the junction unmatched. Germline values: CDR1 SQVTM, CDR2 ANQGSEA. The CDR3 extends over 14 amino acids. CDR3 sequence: CSVGDRGRRYGYTF. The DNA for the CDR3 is TGCAGCGTTGGGGACAGGGGGCGTCGGTATGGCTACACCTTC.

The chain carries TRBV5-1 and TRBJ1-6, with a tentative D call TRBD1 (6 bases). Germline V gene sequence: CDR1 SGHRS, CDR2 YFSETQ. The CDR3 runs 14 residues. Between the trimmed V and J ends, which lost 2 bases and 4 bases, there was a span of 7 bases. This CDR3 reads CASSLQGYNSPLHF. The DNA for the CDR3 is TGCGCCAGCAGCTTACAGGGATATAATTCACCCCTCCACTTT.

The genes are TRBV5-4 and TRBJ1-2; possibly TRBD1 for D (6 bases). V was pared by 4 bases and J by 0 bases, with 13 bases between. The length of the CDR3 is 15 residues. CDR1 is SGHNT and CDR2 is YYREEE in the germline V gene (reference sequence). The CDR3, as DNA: TGTGCCAGCAGCCCCCGACAGGAAACTAACTATGGCTACACCTTC. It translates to CASSPRQETNYGYTF.